This T cell receptor (beta chain) was observed in a study of blood T cell repertoires in COVID-19. Whole-study context: Spain, Italy and the United States supplied samples that represented acute and convalescent COVID-19. The analysed material was cDNA or gDNA that came from T cells, B-cell-depleted T cells, or PBMCs.

This CDR3 has 13 amino acids. V dropped 8 bases and J dropped 4 bases, with 11 bases sitting between them. The germline gives CDR1 MNHEY, CDR2 SMNVEV (reference sequence). The repertoire was sequenced with immunoSEQ multiplex PCR; TCRdb's copy has only in-frame clones and lacks some. The sample records 50,000 to 70,000 clones, around nine tenths being singletons. Sequencing used peripheral blood. This TCR came from a man in his 60s with acute or convalescent COVID-19. J is TRBJ1-4 and V is TRBV27, with D uncertain. CDR3 protein: CASQRADNEKLFF. DNA of the CDR3: TGTGCCAGCCAGCGCGCAGATAATGAAAAACTGTTTTTT.